This T cell receptor (beta chain) stems from a study of blood T cell repertoires in COVID-19. Study details: Samples of COVID-19 (acute and convalescent) were obtained from the United States, Italy and Spain. PBMCs, B-cell-depleted T cells, or T cells provided the cDNA or gDNA that made up the material.

Study processing details: Amplification with reference gene primers provided the estimates of nucleated cell counts. Clones were sequenced by immunoSEQ multiplex PCR, and TCRdb holds only the in-frame ones, with some missing. V, J and clone size are those of that table, while D and trimming were read from the DNA. Among more than 200,000 clones listed, 75% to 90% were seen once. The V end lost 9 bases, the J end lost 3 bases, and 14 bases lay between the germline ends. Germline-derived CDR1 and CDR2 are MNHEY and SVGAGI. There are 13 residues in the CDR3. Sequencing used peripheral blood. V and J are TRBV6-5 and TRBJ2-5, with D perhaps TRBD2 (6 bases). This TCR came from a man aged 25-45 years with active or convalescent COVID-19. This CDR3 is CASERDLKETQYF. DNA of the CDR3: TGTGCCAGTGAGAGGGACTTGAAAGAGACCCAGTACTTC.